This TCR beta chain came from a study of neurological immune-mediated disorders. Study-wide results and caveats: None of the features examined (clinical or MRI) was associated with the multiple sclerosis repertoire cluster. Patients with HTLV-1-associated myelopathy showed the most TCR clonal expansion. Those with multiple sclerosis showed the least, falling below healthy controls.

Each TCR transcript was tagged with a 10-nucleotide random UMI during 5'RACE. A single run covered 15-18 subjects with over 170 million TCR-beta sequences. One entry per CDR3 protein, called by TCRdb with MiXCR from the 5' RACE reads. Of 65,000 to 95,000 distinct CDR3 sequences listed, about 5.6% are singletons. Deletions cut 4 bases from V and 3 bases from J, with 16 bases between. Germline V CDR1 and CDR2: SGHRS, YFSETQ. This CDR3 spans 16 amino acids. Described time point: longitudinal time-point 2. In this sample, this clonotype turned up many times. Its antigen is unidentified. The chain has TRBV5-1 and TRBJ2-2; D tentatively reads TRBD1 or TRBD2 (5 bases each). The sequencing input was PBMCs. The receptor's source is a woman in her sixties or seventies with multiple sclerosis. The CDR3 nucleotides are TGCGCCAGCAGCCCGAACCACGGGACCTACACCGGGGAGCTGTTTTTT. Translation: CASSPNHGTYTGELFF.